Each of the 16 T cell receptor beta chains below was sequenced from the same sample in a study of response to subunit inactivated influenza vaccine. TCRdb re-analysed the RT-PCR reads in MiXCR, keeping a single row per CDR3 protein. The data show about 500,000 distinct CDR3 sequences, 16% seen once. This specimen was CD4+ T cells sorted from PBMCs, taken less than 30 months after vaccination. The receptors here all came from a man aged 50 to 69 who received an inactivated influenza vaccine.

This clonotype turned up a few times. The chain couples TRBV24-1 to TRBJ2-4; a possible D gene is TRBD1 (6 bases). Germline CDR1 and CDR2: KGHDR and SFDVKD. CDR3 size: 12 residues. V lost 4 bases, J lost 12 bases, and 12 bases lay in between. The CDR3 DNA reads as TGTGCCACCAGTGAAAGGGGGACGGCTCAGTACTTC. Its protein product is CATSERGTAQYF.

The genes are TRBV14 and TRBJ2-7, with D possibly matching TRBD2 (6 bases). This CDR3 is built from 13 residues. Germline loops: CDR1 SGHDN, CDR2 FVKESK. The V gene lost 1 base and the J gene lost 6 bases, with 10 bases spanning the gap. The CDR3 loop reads CASSQVAGGEQYF. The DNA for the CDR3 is TGTGCCAGCAGCCAAGTCGCCGGGGGCGAGCAGTACTTC.

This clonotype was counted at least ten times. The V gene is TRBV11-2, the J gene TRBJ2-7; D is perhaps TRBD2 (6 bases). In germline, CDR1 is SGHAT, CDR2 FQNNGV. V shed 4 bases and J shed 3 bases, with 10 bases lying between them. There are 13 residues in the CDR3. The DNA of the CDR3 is TGTGCCAGCAGCTCCGGAGGGTACTACGAGCAGTACTTC. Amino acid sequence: CASSSGGYYEQYF.

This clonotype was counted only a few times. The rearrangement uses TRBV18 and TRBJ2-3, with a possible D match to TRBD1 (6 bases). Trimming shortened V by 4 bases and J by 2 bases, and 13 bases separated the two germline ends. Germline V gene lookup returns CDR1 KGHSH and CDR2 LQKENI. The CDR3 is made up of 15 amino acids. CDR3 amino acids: CASSRRQADTDTQYF. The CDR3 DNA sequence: TGTGCCAGCTCACGGCGACAGGCGGACACAGATACGCAGTATTTT.

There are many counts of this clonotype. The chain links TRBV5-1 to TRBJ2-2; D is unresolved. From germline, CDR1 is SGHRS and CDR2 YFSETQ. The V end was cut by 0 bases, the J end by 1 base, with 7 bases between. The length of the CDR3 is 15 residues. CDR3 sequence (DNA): TGCGCCAGCAGCTTGGGGTCTGTGAACACCGGGGAGCTGTTTTTT. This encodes CASSLGSVNTGELFF.

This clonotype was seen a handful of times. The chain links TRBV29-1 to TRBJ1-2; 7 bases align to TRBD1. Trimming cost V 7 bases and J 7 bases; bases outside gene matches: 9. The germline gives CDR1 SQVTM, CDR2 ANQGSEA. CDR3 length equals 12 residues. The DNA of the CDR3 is TGCAGCGCTACAACAGGGGATACTGGCTACACCTTC. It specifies CSATTGDTGYTF.

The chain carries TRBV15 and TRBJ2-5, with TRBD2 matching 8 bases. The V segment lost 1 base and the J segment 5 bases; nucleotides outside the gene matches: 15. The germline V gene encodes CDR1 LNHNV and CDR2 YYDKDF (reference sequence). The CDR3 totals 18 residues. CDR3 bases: TGTGCCACCAGCAGAGGGGGGCAGGCAGCGGGGGCTGTGGAGACCCAGTACTTC. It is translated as CATSRGGQAAGAVETQYF.

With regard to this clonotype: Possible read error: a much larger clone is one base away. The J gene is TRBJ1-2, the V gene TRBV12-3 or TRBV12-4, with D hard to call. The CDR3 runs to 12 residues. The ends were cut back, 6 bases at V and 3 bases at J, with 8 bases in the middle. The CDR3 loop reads CASSRFYYGYTF. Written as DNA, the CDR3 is TGTGCCAGCAGCCGATTTTACTATGGCTACACCTTC.

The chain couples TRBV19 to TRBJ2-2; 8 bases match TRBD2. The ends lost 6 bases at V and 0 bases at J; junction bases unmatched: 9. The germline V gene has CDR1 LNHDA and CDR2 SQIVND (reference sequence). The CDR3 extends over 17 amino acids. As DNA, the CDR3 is TGTGCCAGTAGGCGCGGGCTAGCGGGCCCGAACACCGGGGAGCTGTTTTTT. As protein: CASRRGLAGPNTGELFF.

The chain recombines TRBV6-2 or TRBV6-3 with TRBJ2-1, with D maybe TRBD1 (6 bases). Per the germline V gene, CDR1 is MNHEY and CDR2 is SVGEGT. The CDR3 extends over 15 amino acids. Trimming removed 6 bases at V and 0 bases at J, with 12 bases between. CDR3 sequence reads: CASRPTGSSYNEQFF. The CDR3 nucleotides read TGTGCCAGCAGACCGACAGGCAGCTCCTACAATGAGCAGTTCTTC.

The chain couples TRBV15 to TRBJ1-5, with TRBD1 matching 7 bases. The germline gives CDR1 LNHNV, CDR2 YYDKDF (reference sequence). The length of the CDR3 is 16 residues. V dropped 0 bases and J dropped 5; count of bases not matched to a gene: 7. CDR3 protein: CATSRDWGRGDQPQHF. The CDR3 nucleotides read TGTGCCACCAGCAGAGATTGGGGCAGGGGGGATCAGCCCCAGCATTTT.

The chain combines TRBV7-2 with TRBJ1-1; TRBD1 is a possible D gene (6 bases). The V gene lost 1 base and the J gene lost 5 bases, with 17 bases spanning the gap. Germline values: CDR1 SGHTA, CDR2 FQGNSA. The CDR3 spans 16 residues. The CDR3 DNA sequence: TGTGCCAGCAGCTTAGAGGGGGAATGGGGAGGGACTGAAGCTTTCTTT. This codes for CASSLEGEWGGTEAFF.

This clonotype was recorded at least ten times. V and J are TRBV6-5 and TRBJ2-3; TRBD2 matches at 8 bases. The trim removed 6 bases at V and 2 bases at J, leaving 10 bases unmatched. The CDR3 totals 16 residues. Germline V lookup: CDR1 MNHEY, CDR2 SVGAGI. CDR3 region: CASRRGAGGNTDTQYF. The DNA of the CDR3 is TGTGCCAGCAGACGCGGGGCGGGGGGAAACACAGATACGCAGTATTTT.

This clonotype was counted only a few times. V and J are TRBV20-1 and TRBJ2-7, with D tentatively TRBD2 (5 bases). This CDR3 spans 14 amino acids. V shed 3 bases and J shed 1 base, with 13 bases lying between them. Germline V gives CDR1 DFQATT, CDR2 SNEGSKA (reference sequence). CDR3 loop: CSASHGVRSYEQYF. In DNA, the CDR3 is TGCAGTGCTAGTCACGGGGTACGTTCCTACGAGCAGTACTTC.

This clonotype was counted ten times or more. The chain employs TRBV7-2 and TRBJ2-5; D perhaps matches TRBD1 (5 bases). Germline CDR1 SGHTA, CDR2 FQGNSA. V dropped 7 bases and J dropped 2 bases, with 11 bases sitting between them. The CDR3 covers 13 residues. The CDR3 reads CASNPTVQETQYF. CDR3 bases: TGTGCCAGCAACCCGACAGTACAAGAGACCCAGTACTTC.

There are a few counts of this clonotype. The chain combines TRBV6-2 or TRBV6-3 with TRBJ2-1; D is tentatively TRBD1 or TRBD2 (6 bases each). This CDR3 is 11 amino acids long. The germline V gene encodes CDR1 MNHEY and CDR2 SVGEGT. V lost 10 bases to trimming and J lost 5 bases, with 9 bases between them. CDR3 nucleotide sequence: TGTGCCATAGGGGGGAACAATGAGCAGTTCTTC. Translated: CAIGGNNEQFF.